This TCR beta chain was sequenced in a study of OX40 agonist ivuxolimab in advanced cancers. Findings and limits, study-wide: At doses 0.1 to 3.0 mg/kg, CD4+ and CD8+ clones expanded.

This CDR3 comprises 13 residues. V was trimmed by 5 bases and J by 8 bases, leaving 13 bases between them. Germline V gene data show CDR1 as SGHAT and CDR2 as FQNNGV. The assay was immunoSEQ multiplex PCR, and TCRdb's table has in-frame clones only and misses some. The top ten clones hold more than 5.5% of a sample with over 90,000 clones, roughly 90% of them seen once. Note on this clone: As yet, its antigen is unknown.

Material: CD4+ or CD8+ T cells sorted from blood, obtained in a trial of the OX40 agonist ivuxolimab. The sequence came from an adult with an advanced solid tumor such as melanoma, head and neck, liver or kidney cancer. V gene TRBV11-2 combines with J gene TRBJ2-1, with D possibly matching TRBD1 (5 bases). The DNA of the CDR3 is TGTGCCAGCAGCCCCGCAGGGATAGATGAGCAGTTCTTC. It codes for CASSPAGIDEQFF.